This TCR beta chain was recorded in a study of blood T cell repertoires in COVID-19. Study-level information: The samples span acute and convalescent COVID-19 from the United States, Italy and Spain. PBMCs, B-cell-depleted T cells, or T cells were the source of the cDNA or gDNA that made up the material.

This clone was found a few times. Per the authors' pipeline: Scientists estimated how many nucleated cells there were by amplifying reference gene primers. TCRdb's copy holds only in-frame clones and misses some; the assay was immunoSEQ multiplex PCR. V and J calls and clone size come straight from that table; D and trimming were deduced from the DNA. The table shows about 100,000 clones, with around four fifths occurring only once. Deletions cut 1 base from V and 2 bases from J, with 9 bases between. Germline V CDR1 and CDR2: SGHTA, FQGNSA. CDR3 length equals 14 residues. This sequence was found in a man aged 65 to 85 with active or convalescent COVID-19. Sequencing input: peripheral blood. The J gene is TRBJ2-7, the V gene TRBV7-2; no definite D call. The DNA of the CDR3 is TGTGCCAGCAGCTTAGGCCCCGCAGCCTACGAGCAGTACTTC. Translated, it gives CASSLGPAAYEQYF.